This is a list of T cell receptor beta chains from one sample in a study of CD4+ T cells in melanoma. Repertoires were generated with immunoSEQ multiplex PCR, while TCRdb's copy carries only in-frame clones and drops some. The table shows 9,500 to 11,000 clones, with roughly 78% occurring only once. Sample: cells from a culture (not recorded whether cultured in vitro). The source of these receptors is a human donor with melanoma. CDR3s include the opening cysteine and the closing phenylalanine or tryptophan. D genes are given only for firm matches. The listing skips clone size in some rows; elsewhere it reads once, few, many or a size class.

>TRBJ1-1|TRBD1|.|TRBV2
TGTGCCAGCAGTGGGGGGACAGCCATGAACACTGAAGCTTTCTTT
CASSGGTAMNTEAFF
>TRBJ2-3|TRBD2|.|TRBV4-1
TGCGCCAGCAGCCAAGTGTGGGGGGGAAACACAGATACGCAGTATTTT
CASSQVWGGNTDTQYF
>TRBJ1-1|.|.|TRBV5-1
TGCGCCAGCAGCGTAACAGGAGAGTCACCTGAAGCTTTCTTT
CASSVTGESPEAFF
>TRBJ2-2|TRBD2|few|TRBV27
TGTGCCAGCAGACACTTAGCGGGGGGGCCGCACGGGGAGCTGTTTTTT
CASRHLAGGPHGELFF
>TRBJ2-3|.|.|TRBV5-4
TGTGCCAGCAGCTTGGCCAACACAGATACGCAGTATTTT
CASSLANTDTQYF
>TRBJ2-3|.|few|TRBV12-3/TRBV12-4
TGTGCCAGCAGTACGGGACTCCCAGATACGCAGTATTTT
CASSTGLPDTQYF
>TRBJ2-3|TRBD1|.|TRBV18
TGTGCCAGCTCACCGAGCGACAGGGGCACAGATACGCAGTATTTT
CASSPSDRGTDTQYF
>TRBJ2-1|TRBD2|.|TRBV10-3
TGTGCCATCAGTGCCGGGACTAGCGGGGGGGCAGGTGAGCAGTTCTTC
CAISAGTSGGAGEQFF
>TRBJ2-7|.|.|TRBV4-1
TGCGCCAGCAGCCAAGGGAGGATCCTGGAAGCCTACGAGCAGTACTTC
CASSQGRILEAYEQYF
>TRBJ2-2|TRBD2|.|TRBV18
TGTGCCAGCTCACCAACTTTCGCTAAGCGGGGGGACCGTGCCGGGGAGCTGTTTTTT
CASSPTFAKRGDRAGELFF
>TRBJ2-1|TRBD2|.|TRBV18
TGTGCCAGCTCACCGGAGCGGGGGGCTTACAATGAGCAGTTCTTC
CASSPERGAYNEQFF
>TRBJ2-6|.|.|TRBV24-1
TGTGCCACCAGTGACCGAGGACGGGGAAGCTCTGGGGCCAACGTCCTGACTTTC
CATSDRGRGSSGANVLTF
>TRBJ2-7|.|few|TRBV4-1
TGCGCCAGCAGCCAAACGGACACCACCTACGAGCAGTACTTC
CASSQTDTTYEQYF
>TRBJ1-1|.|.|TRBV11-2
TGTGCCAGCAGCGGAAACAGGGTTCAGGAAGCTTTCTTT
CASSGNRVQEAFF
>TRBJ1-1|.|.|TRBV6-6
TGTGCCAGCGGGGAAATGGGGGGTATTGCTGAAGCTTTCTTT
CASGEMGGIAEAFF